These 5 T cell receptor beta chains were all obtained from the same sample, sequenced in a study of control samples from healthy donors and cancer patients. Some clones are missing from TCRdb's copy, which holds only in-frame ones; the method was immunoSEQ multiplex PCR. The sample lists 26,000 or so clones, 91% occurring once. The sample taken for sequencing was PBMCs. The receptors were sampled from a man between 50 and 59 years old with lung cancer.

The chain employs TRBV19 and TRBJ2-1; D is uncertain. The germline V gene has CDR1 LNHDA and CDR2 SQIVND (reference sequence). V dropped 0 bases and J dropped 1 base, with 7 bases sitting between them. The CDR3 spans 15 residues. CDR3 loop: CASSIEGLSYNEQFF. The CDR3 DNA reads TGTGCCAGTAGTATAGAAGGTTTGTCCTACAATGAGCAGTTCTTC.

The chain recombines TRBV11-3 with TRBJ2-1; 7 bases map to TRBD1. The trim removed 2 bases at V and 3 bases at J, leaving 4 bases unmatched. This CDR3 spans 15 amino acids. Germline CDR1 reads SGHNT; CDR2 reads YENEEA. The CDR3 nucleotides read TGTGCCAGCAGCTTACGACAGGGAAGCTACAATGAGCAGTTCTTC. It specifies CASSLRQGSYNEQFF.

The V call is TRBV30, the J call TRBJ1-4; the match to TRBD1 covers 10 bases. With V trimmed by 0 bases and J by 8 bases, 6 bases remained unmatched. The germline CDR1 and CDR2 sequences are GTSNPN and SVGIG (reference sequence). This CDR3 contains 15 residues. CDR3 DNA sequence: TGTGCCTGGAGTGTACCGGGACAGGGGAAAGAAAAACTGTTTTTT. This translates into CAWSVPGQGKEKLFF.

This chain uses TRBV7-2 with TRBJ1-6; TRBD1 matches 7 bases. V lost 1 base and J lost 7; bases outside the gene matches: 4. Germline V gene lookup returns CDR1 SGHTA and CDR2 FQGNSA. The CDR3 loop spans 15 amino acids. The CDR3 region has the DNA TGTGCCAGCAGCTTAGTGGGACAGTTGAATTCACCCCTCCACTTT. The encoded protein is CASSLVGQLNSPLHF.

This sequence joins TRBV7-9 and TRBJ2-5, with 9 bases aligning to TRBD2. Germline CDR1 and CDR2: SEHNR and FQNEAQ (reference sequence). This CDR3 comprises 16 residues. With 2 bases clipped from V and 4 bases from J, the junction kept 8 bases outside the gene matches. For the CDR3, the DNA is TGTGCCAGCAGCTTATATGGCGGGGGGGCACTAGAGACCCAGTACTTC. Protein: CASSLYGGGALETQYF. Looking up the rest from reference TRBV7-9 and TRBJ2-5 gives the full variable domain: DTGVSQNPRHKITKRGQNVTFRCDPISEHNRLYWYRQTLGQGPEFLTYFQNEAQLEKSRLLSDRFSAERPKGSFSTLEIQRTEQGDSAMYLCASSLYGGGALETQYFGPGTRLLVL.